The entry below gives a single T cell receptor beta chain sequence along with its context. The length of the CDR3 is 15 residues. Trimming took 1 base from V and 4 from J, leaving 13 bases between them. Germline V gene data show CDR1 as LGHDT and CDR2 as YNNKEL (reference sequence). This sample was taken from a study of identical twins. MiXCR, run by TCRdb on the 5' RACE reads, gives a single entry per CDR3 protein. The data contain some 600,000 distinct CDR3 sequences, 7% to 7.5% of them singletons. These data were also reused for a study on yellow fever vaccine responses in identical twins.

The genes are TRBV3-1 and TRBJ1-1; no clear D gene. The sequence came from a woman between 18 and 29 years old in good health. Sequencing was carried out using PBMCs. CDR3 nucleotide sequence: TGTGCCAGCAGCCAAGCGGCGGGAGGAGGCACTGAAGCTTTCTTT. Translating gives CASSQAAGGGTEAFF.